These 30 T cell receptor beta chains came from one sample sequenced in a study of regulatory T cells in long-lasting Graves disease. Time point given: newly diagnosed GD, antithyroid drugs for less than 3 months. After RNA was extracted from PBMCs, the TCR library was made from it. Assembly of TCR beta libraries relied on iRepertoire HTBI primers together with Arm-PCR of CDR3 regions. MiXCR was run by TCRdb on the multiplex PCR reads, yielding one entry per CDR3 protein. Found here are 540,000 or so distinct CDR3 sequences, roughly 14% of them singletons; the top ten hold under 10%. A further study also used this sample, focusing on T cells in Graves' hyperthyroidism and ophthalmopathy.

The sample in question was peripheral blood mononuclear cells (PBMCs), obtained at new diagnosis, from a patient treated with antithyroid drugs. These receptors all come from a man aged 25 to 40 with Graves disease.

Of note for this clonotype: A much larger clonotype is one base distant, so this may be a read error. The chain has TRBV19 and TRBJ2-1; D may be TRBD2 (6 bases). The CDR3 has 15 residues. V shed 5 bases and J shed 6 bases, with 17 bases lying between them. Germline V gene lookup returns CDR1 LNHDA and CDR2 SQIVND (reference sequence). The CDR3 loop reads CASSLLPGASNEQFF. CDR3 DNA: TGTGCCAGTAGTCTACTACCGGGAGCCTCCAATGAGCAGTTCTTC.

The table lists this clonotype with many counts. The V and J genes are TRBV28 and TRBJ1-5, with D unclear. Germline V gene lookup returns CDR1 MDHEN and CDR2 SYDVKM. V was cut by 8 bases and J by 0 bases, with 20 bases left in between. The CDR3 runs to 17 residues. For the CDR3, the DNA is TGTGCCAGCCGTGGGGTCGGCAGATTATATAGCAATCAGCCCCAGCATTTT. This codes for CASRGVGRLYSNQPQHF.

Many counts were recorded for this clonotype. The chain joins TRBV10-2 to TRBJ1-6, with 9 bases matching TRBD1. The CDR3 contains 15 residues. Germline trimming cut 6 bases from V and 8 bases from J; bases unmatched to any gene: 8. In germline, CDR1 is WSHSY, CDR2 SAAADI. The CDR3 DNA sequence: TGCGCCAGCAGCTTGACAGGGGGGCAAGATTCACCCCTCCACTTT. Encoded protein: CASSLTGGQDSPLHF.

The rearrangement uses TRBV27 and TRBJ2-1, with a tentative D call TRBD2 (6 bases). Trimming cost V 1 base and J 4 bases, with 11 bases left between them. The CDR3 is 15 amino acids. Germline CDR1 MNHEY, CDR2 SMNVEV (reference sequence). CDR3 nucleotide sequence: TGTGCCAGCAGTTTATTCCCGGGGGTTTACAATGAGCAGTTCTTC. Encoded protein: CASSLFPGVYNEQFF.

To note about this clonotype: A much bigger clone sits one base away, suggesting this may be a read error. The chain employs TRBV7-9 and TRBJ2-7; TRBD2 matches 16 bases. The V gene end was trimmed by 5 bases and the J gene end by 7 bases; junction bases not matched to a gene: 5. The CDR3 is 15 residues long. The germline CDR1 and CDR2 sequences are SEHNR and FQNEAQ (reference sequence). The CDR3 nucleotides read TGTGCCAGCAGCCCCGGGACTAGCGGGAGGGTAGAGCAGTACTTC. Encoded protein: CASSPGTSGRVEQYF.

This clonotype came up many times. The rearrangement joins TRBV20-1 to TRBJ2-1; the D is unclear. Germline loops: CDR1 DFQATT, CDR2 SNEGSKA (reference sequence). V gave up 0 bases and J gave up 0 bases, with 15 bases separating them. This CDR3 region has 17 residues. CDR3 nucleotides: TGCAGTGCTAGAGATCTTGGAGCGCTGAGCTCCTACAATGAGCAGTTCTTC. Protein sequence: CSARDLGALSSYNEQFF.

This clonotype has a count of ten or more. V and J are TRBV6-1 and TRBJ1-5, with a weak D call TRBD1 (5 bases). V dropped 5 bases and J dropped 0 bases, with 14 bases sitting between them. Germline CDR1 is MNHNS and CDR2 is SASEGT. The CDR3 consists of 16 residues. CDR3 nucleotides: TGTGCCAGCAGTCCCGCGCGGGGGGATAGCAATCAGCCCCAGCATTTT. Encoded protein: CASSPARGDSNQPQHF.

Many counts were recorded for this clonotype. This CDR3 reads CASSVMSHQPQHF. The CDR3 DNA follows: TGTGCCAGCAGCGTTATGTCGCATCAGCCCCAGCATTTT. The genes are TRBV27 and TRBJ1-5; D unresolved. The CDR3 is 13 amino acids. Trimming cost V 6 bases and J 5 bases, with 11 bases left between them. Germline assignment: CDR1 MNHEY and CDR2 SMNVEV (reference sequence).

In this sample, this clonotype turned up many times. The chain combines TRBV11-2 with TRBJ1-2; D perhaps matches TRBD1 (5 bases). Trimming took 6 bases from V and 5 from J, leaving 22 bases between them. Germline CDR1 and CDR2: SGHAT and FQNNGV. The CDR3 has 16 amino acids. The CDR3 region has the DNA TGTGCCAGCAGGCGTGTATCAGGACAAGACCTTTATGGCTACACCTTC. Protein sequence: CASRRVSGQDLYGYTF.

This clonotype appeared a few times. A much larger clone lies one base from this, so it may be a read error. The V and J genes are TRBV2 and TRBJ2-1; TRBD2 matches 7 bases. CDR3 length: 13 amino acids. From germline, CDR1 is SNHLY and CDR2 FYNNEI. After removal of 3 bases from V and 8 bases from J, the junction contained 4 bases not matched to a gene. CDR3 in DNA: TGTGCCAGCAGTGAGGGAGGGATCGATGAGCAGTTCTTC. Protein product: CASSEGGIDEQFF.

This clonotype came up once. Since a much larger clone is just one base distant, this may be a read error. No conserved phenylalanine or tryptophan is present at the end of the CDR3, so a read error is the likely explanation. The rearrangement joins TRBV20-1 to TRBJ2-7; 11 bases are a match to TRBD2. Unmatched junction bases numbered 4, after V lost 0 bases and J lost 3 bases. CDR1 and CDR2 from the germline V gene are DFQATT and SNEGSKA (reference sequence). CDR3 length: 15 amino acids. The CDR3 sequence: CSARDYLAGGYEQYS. The CDR3 bases are TGCAGTGCTAGAGATTATCTAGCGGGAGGCTACGAGCAGTACTCC.

There are a few counts of this clonotype. This CDR3 is CASSSLISGEQFF. As DNA, the CDR3 is TGTGCCAGCAGCTCGCTAATCTCTGGGGAGCAGTTCTTC. This chain connects TRBV2 to TRBJ2-1, with unresolved D. The V gene lost 6 bases and the J gene lost 10 bases, with 16 bases spanning the gap. The CDR3 has 13 amino acids. Germline CDR1 is SNHLY and CDR2 is FYNNEI.

The chain employs TRBV19 and TRBJ2-6; 8 bases agree with TRBD1. CDR3 size: 18 residues. Trimming at V came to 5 bases and at J to 0 bases, leaving 9 bases not matched to a gene. Germline CDR1 is LNHDA and CDR2 is SQIVND (reference sequence). In DNA, the CDR3 is TGTGCCAGTAGTCCCCGACAGGGGTTTAGCTCTGGGGCCAACGTCCTGACTTTC. Amino acids: CASSPRQGFSSGANVLTF.

This clonotype was detected many times. This chain links TRBV28 with TRBJ2-6; 7 bases are a match to TRBD1. The germline CDR1 and CDR2 sequences are MDHEN and SYDVKM. The V segment lost 3 bases and the J segment 0 bases; nucleotides outside the gene matches: 11. CDR3 size: 19 residues. CDR3 sequence: CASSFSTGAKNSGANVLTF. CDR3 DNA sequence: TGTGCCAGCAGTTTTTCCACAGGGGCCAAAAACTCTGGGGCCAACGTCCTGACTTTC. The entire variable domain, with the rest obtained from reference TRBV28 and TRBJ2-6, is as follows: DVKVTQSSRYLVKRTGEKVFLECVQDMDHENMFWYRQDPGLGLRLIYFSYDVKMKEKGDIPEGYSVSREKKERFSLILESASTNQTSMYLCASSFSTGAKNSGANVLTFGAGSRLTVL.

Remarks on this clonotype: This sequence may be a read error, since a much larger clone differs from it by one base. The rearrangement joins TRBV27 to TRBJ2-5; 7 positions match TRBD1. CDR3 length: 14 amino acids. V lost 4 bases to trimming and J lost 3 bases; unmatched junction nucleotides: 5. Germline V CDR1 and CDR2: MNHEY, SMNVEV (reference sequence). The CDR3 region has the DNA TGTGCCAGCAGTTCCGACAGGGCTAAAGAGACCCAGTACTTC. The encoded protein is CASSSDRAKETQYF.

This clonotype was seen many times. The rearrangement joins TRBV14 to TRBJ2-1, with TRBD2 matching over 7 bases. Germline V gene data show CDR1 as SGHDN and CDR2 as FVKESK. J was trimmed by 7 bases and V by 1 base; bases with no gene match: 7. There are 15 residues in the CDR3. The CDR3 region is CASSQVVGGPNEQFF. The CDR3 DNA follows: TGTGCCAGCAGCCAAGTAGTGGGAGGGCCGAATGAGCAGTTCTTC.

This clonotype was seen repeatedly, ten times or more. The chain recombines TRBV12-5 with TRBJ2-3, with 10 bases matching TRBD2. Germline values: CDR1 LGHNT, CDR2 FRNRAP. Losses at the gene ends were 6 bases for V and 2 bases for J; bases not matched to a gene: 8. CDR3 length: 16 residues. CDR3 sequence reads: CASGSRTSGFTDTQYF. CDR3 DNA: TGTGCTAGTGGATCCCGGACTAGCGGATTCACAGATACGCAGTATTTT.

This clonotype has more than one count but fewer than ten. The rearrangement links TRBV5-6 to TRBJ2-3; D gene ambiguous. Germline CDR1 SGHDT, CDR2 YYEEEE. This CDR3 is built from 12 residues. V was shortened by 7 bases and J by 6 bases, with 12 bases between the two germline ends. This CDR3 is CASGNSRDTQYF. Here the CDR3 DNA reads TGTGCCAGCGGAAACTCAAGGGATACGCAGTATTTT. The whole variable domain, remainder taken from reference TRBV5-6 and TRBJ2-3, is DAGVTQSPTHLIKTRGQQVTLRCSPKSGHDTVSWYQQALGQGPQFIFQYYEEEERQRGNFPDRFSGHQFPNYSSELNVNALLLGDSALYLCASGNSRDTQYFGPGTRLTVL.

This clonotype was picked up many times. The chain carries TRBV20-1 and TRBJ1-1; D gene ambiguous. V lost 6 bases and J 11 bases, leaving 16 bases between the germline ends. Per germline, CDR1 DFQATT and CDR2 SNEGSKA (reference sequence). The CDR3 totals 11 residues. The CDR3 nucleotides read TGCAGTGCCAGGCGGGCATTCGGGGCTTTCTTT. It codes for CSARRAFGAFF.

The V gene is TRBV29-1, the J gene TRBJ2-2; 11 bases agree with TRBD2. CDR3 length: 13 amino acids. V shed 6 bases, J shed 6 bases, and the junction held 3 bases outside the gene matches. In germline, CDR1 is SQVTM, CDR2 ANQGSEA. CDR3 nucleotide sequence: TGCAGCGTGACTAGCGGGATCGCCGGGGAGCTGTTTTTT. Amino acid sequence: CSVTSGIAGELFF.

This clonotype was picked up many times. V usage is TRBV3-1 and J usage is TRBJ1-1, with D unresolved. CDR3 size: 14 residues. V was shortened by 2 bases and J by 5 bases, with 12 bases between the two germline ends. Germline lookup yields CDR1 LGHDT and CDR2 YNNKEL (reference sequence). CDR3 in amino acids: CASSQLGVGTEAFF. CDR3 sequence (DNA): TGTGCCAGCAGCCAATTGGGTGTGGGTACTGAAGCTTTCTTT. Based on the CDR3 plus reference TRBV3-1 and TRBJ1-1, the full variable domain is DTAVSQTPKYLVTQMGNDKSIKCEQNLGHDTMYWYKQDSKKFLKIMFSYNNKELIINETVPNRFSPKSPDKAHLNLHINSLELGDSAVYFCASSQLGVGTEAFFGQGTRLTVV.

This clonotype was recorded many times. This CDR3 reads CASSRGMGLAMYF. Here the CDR3 DNA reads TGTGCCAGCAGCCGCGGTATGGGGCTAGCGATGTACTTC. V usage is TRBV7-2 and J usage is TRBJ2-7; a weak D match, TRBD2 (6 bases). Trimming took off 5 bases at V and 12 bases at J, with 20 bases between the two ends. The germline V gene has CDR1 SGHTA and CDR2 FQGNSA. The CDR3 totals 13 residues.

This clonotype was detected only a few times. The CDR3 region is CASSELGGVAFF. The CDR3 DNA reads TGTGCCAGCAGTGAATTAGGGGGAGTGGCTTTCTTT. The chain recombines TRBV25-1 with TRBJ1-1; a possible D gene is TRBD1 (6 bases). This CDR3 has 12 amino acids. V was shortened by 1 base and J by 11 bases, with 11 bases between the two germline ends. Germline V gene sequence: CDR1 MGHDK, CDR2 SYGVNS.

The J gene is TRBJ2-5, the V gene TRBV2, with 8 bases identical to TRBD2. This CDR3 has 18 amino acids. The germline CDR1 and CDR2 sequences are SNHLY and FYNNEI. With V trimmed by 1 base and J by 0 bases, 10 bases remained unmatched. CDR3 in amino acids: CASSEGGTSGGNQETQYF. CDR3 coding DNA: TGTGCCAGCAGTGAAGGGGGAACGAGCGGGGGTAACCAAGAGACCCAGTACTTC.

Note on this clonotype: The germline gene is not matched at one end of the junction; a read error may be the cause. This chain uses TRBV6-1 with TRBJ1-2; 10 nucleotides line up with TRBD1. Per germline, CDR1 MNHNS and CDR2 SASEGT. This CDR3 is 15 amino acids long. The CDR3 DNA follows: TGCGCCAGCAGTCCCGGGACAGGGGCTAACTATGGCTACACCTTC. This codes for CASSPGTGANYGYTF.

This chain links TRBV15 with TRBJ2-3; 10 bases match TRBD2. Trimming at V came to 3 bases and at J to 5 bases, leaving 5 bases not matched to a gene. Germline V gene data show CDR1 as LNHNV and CDR2 as YYDKDF (reference sequence). CDR3 length: 15 residues. The CDR3 region has the DNA TGTGCCACCAGCAGCCTTGGACTAGCGGTAGATACGCAGTATTTT. Translated, it gives CATSSLGLAVDTQYF.

This clonotype was counted ten times or more. This chain links TRBV12-3 or TRBV12-4 with TRBJ2-1, with 10 nucleotides matching TRBD2. After removal of 3 bases from V and 4 bases from J, the junction contained 6 bases not matched to a gene. This CDR3 has 16 residues. CDR3 sequence reads: CASSLTSGPGYNEQFF. Here the CDR3 DNA reads TGTGCCAGCAGTTTGACTAGCGGGCCTGGGTACAATGAGCAGTTCTTC.

V is TRBV5-4 and J is TRBJ1-6; D gene unclear. Trimming took off 4 bases at V and 6 bases at J, with 11 bases between the two ends. CDR3 size: 14 residues. The germline V gene encodes CDR1 SGHNT and CDR2 YYREEE (reference sequence). In DNA, the CDR3 is TGTGCCAGCAGCCTGACATCCCCTAATTCACCCCTCCACTTT. It is translated as CASSLTSPNSPLHF.

This clonotype was seen many times. The chain recombines TRBV2 with TRBJ1-5, with 10 positions matching TRBD1. This CDR3 contains 18 residues. The junction had 14 bases not matched to a gene; V was cut back by 6 bases and J by 3 bases. Germline values: CDR1 SNHLY, CDR2 FYNNEI. The CDR3: CASRPPRQGAWNNQPQHF. Here the CDR3 DNA reads TGTGCCAGCAGACCACCGAGACAGGGGGCATGGAACAATCAGCCCCAGCATTTT.

This clonotype was seen a few times. A much larger clone lies one base from this, so it may be a read error. J is TRBJ2-7 and V is TRBV12-3 or TRBV12-4; D may be TRBD2 (5 bases). The CDR3 totals 15 residues. Trimming stripped 7 bases from V and 3 bases from J, with 19 bases between. The CDR3 DNA reads TGTGCCAGCACCGTTGGAGGTAGCATCCGCTACGAGCAGTACTTC. Amino acids: CASTVGGSIRYEQYF.